A single sample is the source of the 3 T cell receptor beta chains below, sequenced in a study of post-analysis software for immune sequencing data. Study-wide results and limits: A few TRBV segments appeared more often in patients than in controls, and TRBV5-6, TRBV5-1 and TRBV20-1 were among these.

These receptors' targets are unknown. Each TCR beta cDNA library carried unique molecular identifiers. A single record per CDR3 protein comes from TCRdb applying MiXCR to the PCR reads. This sample yields 740,000 or so distinct CDR3 sequences, of which approximately 53% are seen a single time; approximately 4.2% belongs to the top ten. Sequencing input: blood. These receptors were obtained from a girl aged 10 to 17 with multiple sclerosis.

The chain is built from TRBV5-1 and TRBJ1-4; D ambiguous. The CDR3 spans 16 residues. V was trimmed by 0 bases and J by 4 bases, leaving 13 bases between them. Germline V gene sequence: CDR1 SGHRS, CDR2 YFSETQ. The CDR3 region is CASSLGPGGGNEKLFF. The DNA of the CDR3 is TGCGCCAGCAGCTTGGGCCCCGGCGGAGGTAATGAAAAACTGTTTTTT.

The V gene is TRBV5-1, the J gene TRBJ2-7; no definite D call. The CDR3 spans 15 residues. V was trimmed by 0 bases and J by 2 bases, leaving 12 bases between them. The germline V gene has CDR1 SGHRS and CDR2 YFSETQ. DNA for the CDR3: TGCGCCAGCAGCTTGGCCGGCCTCTCCGCCTACGAGCAGTACTTC. This translates into CASSLAGLSAYEQYF.

The chain links TRBV20-1 to TRBJ2-3, with 7 bases lining up with TRBD2. This CDR3 has 15 amino acids. V shed 3 bases and J 4 bases; nucleotides not matched to a gene: 10. Looked up from germline, CDR1 is DFQATT and CDR2 is SNEGSKA (reference sequence). The CDR3 DNA sequence: TGCAGTGCTAGCTTCGGGGCGGGAGCTTCAGATACGCAGTATTTT. Protein product: CSASFGAGASDTQYF.